Listed below are T cell receptor beta chains from one sample, sequenced in a study of cytomegalovirus exposure and HLA in healthy donors. The table came from immunoSEQ multiplex PCR; TCRdb's copy has only in-frame clones and leaves some out. Of about 160,000 clones listed, about 77% are singletons. The sample was PBMCs. Receptors originate from a woman aged 50 to 60 in good health and CMV-seronegative. The CDR3 runs from the conserved cysteine through the conserved F or W. The D gene is left open where the match is weak. A row's size may be missing; if present it is once, few, many or a size class.

>-|TRBV5-1|TRBJ1-1|-
TGCGCCAGCAGCTTGGAGCTGGGCAGGAACACTGAAGCTTTCTTT
CASSLELGRNTEAFF
>-|TRBV6-5|TRBJ2-1|TRBD1
TGTGCCAGCAGCCCGGGACAGGGAGACAATGAGCAGTTCTTC
CASSPGQGDNEQFF
>-|TRBV5-6|TRBJ1-3|-
TGTGCCAGCGGGCTACAGGCCTCTGGAAACACCATATATTTT
CASGLQASGNTIYF
>few|TRBV6-6|TRBJ2-1|TRBD1
TGTGCCAGCGACGTCGGGACAGGGATTTACAATGAGCAGTTCTTC
CASDVGTGIYNEQFF
>few|TRBV5-6|TRBJ2-1|-
TGTGCCAGCAGCTTGCCCTCTTACAATGAGCAGTTCTTC
CASSLPSYNEQFF
>-|TRBV10-3|TRBJ1-1|TRBD1
TGTGCCATCAGGGTGGACAGGGGGCGTGCGGACACTGAAGCTTTCTTT
CAIRVDRGRADTEAFF
>-|TRBV28|TRBJ1-5|-
TGTGCCAGCAGCTATAATCCCGATCAGCCCCAGCATTTT
CASSYNPDQPQHF
>-|TRBV18|TRBJ2-7|-
TGTGCCAGCTCACCAATGTCAGGTTACGAGCAGTACTTC
CASSPMSGYEQYF
>-|TRBV28|TRBJ2-3|-
TGTGCCAGCAGTTTGTCTCCAGGGATGGATACGCAGTATTTT
CASSLSPGMDTQYF
>-|TRBV5-6|TRBJ2-1|TRBD2
TGTGCCAGCAGCTTGCGGGGGGTCCAACACAATGAGCAGTTCTTC
CASSLRGVQHNEQFF
>once|TRBV20-1|TRBJ2-5|-
TGCAGTGCTAGACCCACTGGCGGCCAGTACTTC
CSARPTGGQYF
>-|TRBV5-1|TRBJ1-5|TRBD1
TGCGCCAGCAGCCCGGAGGGGGCGGGGAACAATCAGCCCCAGCATTTT
CASSPEGAGNNQPQHF
>-|TRBV7-2|TRBJ2-7|-
TGTGCCAGCAGCTTAGGGCCAGGTGATAACTACGAGCAGTACTTC
CASSLGPGDNYEQYF
>-|TRBV4-2|TRBJ2-3|TRBD2
TGTGCCAGCAGCCCCCTTGGGGGAAGCGGGGGGGTAAGCACAGATACGCAGTATTTT
CASSPLGGSGGVSTDTQYF
>-|TRBV27|TRBJ2-7|TRBD2
TGTGCCAGCAGTATCGAAGGACTAGTTAAAGGCTACGAGCAGTACTTC
CASSIEGLVKGYEQYF
>-|TRBV5-5|TRBJ2-7|TRBD1
TGTGCCAGCAGCTTAACGGGACAGGATTTCTACGAGCAGTACTTC
CASSLTGQDFYEQYF
>-|TRBV13|TRBJ2-3|-
TGTGCCAGCAGCTCCCCAGACTCCCCCACGGCAGATACGCAGTATTTT
CASSSPDSPTADTQYF
>few|TRBV9|TRBJ2-4|-
TGTGCCAGCAGCGCGCCCCCAGTAAACATTCAGTACTTC
CASSAPPVNIQYF
>once|TRBV6-5|TRBJ1-5|TRBD1
TGTGCCAGCAGGGGACAGAAAGTGGGTCAGCCCCAGCATTTT
CASRGQKVGQPQHF
>-|TRBV27|TRBJ1-2|TRBD1
TGTGCCAGCAGCCTAACCGGGACAGGGAGAAAGGGTTACACCTTC
CASSLTGTGRKGYTF
>-|TRBV19|TRBJ2-1|TRBD2
TGTGCCAGTAGAGGACTAGCGGGATCCTACAATGAGCAGTTCTTC
CASRGLAGSYNEQFF
>-|TRBV12-5|TRBJ1-1|-
TGTGCTAGTGGTTTGAGGGGGACTGAAGCTTTCTTT
CASGLRGTEAFF
>few|TRBV10-1|TRBJ2-1|-
TGCGCCAGCAGTGAGTCGGTGGCGGGGCCATACAATGAGCAGTTCTTC
CASSESVAGPYNEQFF
>-|TRBV7-7|TRBJ2-7|TRBD1
TGTGCTAGCAGCGAAGACAGGGGCACCTACGAGCAGTACTTC
CASSEDRGTYEQYF
>-|TRBV10-3|TRBJ1-1|TRBD1
TGTGCCGGGGGGACAGGGGGGAACACTGAAGCTTTCTTT
CAGGTGGNTEAFF
>-|TRBV10-3|TRBJ2-1|-
TGTGCCATCAGTGAGTCGTGGACTCCTTCCTACAATGAGCAGTTCTTC
CAISESWTPSYNEQFF
>once|TRBV7-2|TRBJ2-5|TRBD2
TGTGCCAGCAGCTTCCAGCGGGGACAAGAGACCCAGTACTTC
CASSFQRGQETQYF
>-|TRBV28|TRBJ1-1|-
TGTGCCAGCAGTCCCTCCCCGGGGTACGGGAACACTGAAGCTTTCTTT
CASSPSPGYGNTEAFF
>-|TRBV19|TRBJ2-5|TRBD2
TGTGCCAGTAGTAGGAAAGGGACTAGCGGTGGGGAGACCCAGTACTTC
CASSRKGTSGGETQYF
>few|TRBV10-3|TRBJ2-1|TRBD2
TGTGCCATCAGTGAGGGTGGACTAGGCCCGAACAATGAGCAGTTCTTC
CAISEGGLGPNNEQFF
>-|TRBV6-6|TRBJ1-2|-
TGTGCCAGCAGGCCGCCGGGACAACACTATGGCTACACCTTC
CASRPPGQHYGYTF
>-|TRBV28|TRBJ1-3|-
TGTGCCAGCAGTTCGACCAGGCAGGCTTCTGGAAACACCATATATTTT
CASSSTRQASGNTIYF
>-|TRBV5-1|TRBJ2-7|-
TGCGCCAGCGCACTGGCAAGCGCCTCCTACGAGCAGTACTTC
CASALASASYEQYF
>-|TRBV4-3|TRBJ1-4|TRBD1
TGCGCCAGCAGCCAGCTGACAGGGGGCAATGAAAAACTGTTTTTT
CASSQLTGGNEKLFF
>-|TRBV6-5|TRBJ1-3|-
TGTGCCAGCAGCACTACGGCCTATGGAAACACCATATATTTT
CASSTTAYGNTIYF
>-|TRBV6-6|TRBJ2-3|TRBD2
TGTGCCAGCAGAATAGAGCTAGCGGGAGTCACAGATACGCAGTATTTT
CASRIELAGVTDTQYF